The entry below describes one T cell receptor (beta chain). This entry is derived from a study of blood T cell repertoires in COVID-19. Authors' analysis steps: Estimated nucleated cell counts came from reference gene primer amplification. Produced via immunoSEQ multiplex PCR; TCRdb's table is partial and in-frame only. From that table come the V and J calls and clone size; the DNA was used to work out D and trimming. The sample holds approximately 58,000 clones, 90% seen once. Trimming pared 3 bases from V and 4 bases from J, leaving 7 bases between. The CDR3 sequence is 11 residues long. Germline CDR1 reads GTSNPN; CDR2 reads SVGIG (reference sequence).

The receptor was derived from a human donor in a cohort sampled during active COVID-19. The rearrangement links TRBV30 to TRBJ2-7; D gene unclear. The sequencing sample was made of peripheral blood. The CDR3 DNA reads TGTGCCTGGAGCCAGTATTACGAGCAGTACTTC. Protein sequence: CAWSQYYEQYF. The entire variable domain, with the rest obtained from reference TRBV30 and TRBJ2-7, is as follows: SQTIHQWPATLVQPVGSPLSLECTVEGTSNPNLYWYRQAAGRGLQLLFYSVGIGQISSEVPQNLSASRPQDRQFILSSKKLLLSDSGFYLCAWSQYYEQYFGPGTRLTVT.